Below, 8 T cell receptor beta chains from the same sample are listed, as sequenced in a study of T cell responses to AZD1222 COVID-19 vaccine. Generated by immunoSEQ multiplex PCR, the TCRdb table keeps only in-frame clones and is missing some. The repertoire holds 170,000 or so clones, with around 93% as singletons. Here the sequenced sample was peripheral blood, taken 28 days after the second dose of the MenACWY control vaccine. The receptors here all came from an adult who received the MenACWY meningococcal vaccine as a control.

This clone was seen once. This chain links TRBV7-2 with TRBJ1-3, with D uncertain. CDR1 and CDR2 from the germline V gene are SGHTA and FQGNSA. V was trimmed by 4 bases and J by 0 bases, leaving 10 bases between them. This CDR3 has 15 amino acids. The CDR3 sequence: CASSSTGNSGNTIYF. The CDR3 nucleotides are TGTGCCAGCAGCTCCACGGGAAACTCTGGAAACACCATATATTTT.

This rearrangement joins TRBV4-1 to TRBJ1-5; a weak D match, TRBD1 (5 bases). With 4 bases removed from V and 5 bases from J, the gap between germline ends came to 12 bases. CDR3 size: 14 residues. Germline lookup yields CDR1 MGHRA and CDR2 YSYEKL. The CDR3 bases are TGCGCCAGCAGCCCTGACAGCCTCTATCAGCCCCAGCATTTT. It is translated as CASSPDSLYQPQHF.

This rearrangement joins TRBV4-1 to TRBJ1-5; D not certain. Germline lookup yields CDR1 MGHRA and CDR2 YSYEKL. The germline V and J ends were trimmed by 0 bases and 0 bases, with 12 bases remaining between them. This CDR3 comprises 17 residues. In DNA form, the CDR3 reads TGCGCCAGCAGCCAAGATTCGGTCGGATATAGCAATCAGCCCCAGCATTTT. The encoded protein is CASSQDSVGYSNQPQHF.

This chain joins TRBV3-1 (or the pseudogene TRBV3-2) and TRBJ2-1, with 12 bases matching TRBD2. Germline V gene data show CDR1 as LGHDT and CDR2 as YNNKEL (reference sequence). The CDR3 length is 18 residues. V lost 2 bases and J lost 6; bases outside the gene matches: 11. DNA for the CDR3: TGTGCCAGCAGCCAACCTACGTCTAGCGGGGGGGCGGGCAATGAGCAGTTCTTC. This codes for CASSQPTSSGGAGNEQFF.

This clone was observed a handful of times. The V call is TRBV10-3, the J call TRBJ1-1; a weak D match, TRBD1 (5 bases). The germline CDR1 and CDR2 sequences are ENHRY and SYGVKD. V was pared by 2 bases and J by 1 base, with 5 bases between. The CDR3 loop spans 13 amino acids. This CDR3 reads CAISEQGNTEAFF. In DNA form, the CDR3 reads TGTGCCATCAGTGAGCAGGGGAACACTGAAGCTTTCTTT.

The chain joins TRBV13 to TRBJ2-1, with a weak D call TRBD1 (5 bases). The germline CDR1 and CDR2 sequences are PRHDT and FYEKMQ (reference sequence). The germline V and J ends were trimmed by 6 bases and 9 bases, with 24 bases remaining between them. This CDR3 region has 16 residues. The DNA of the CDR3 is TGTGCCAGCAGACCGTACGTTGGGGTGCAGGGCGGTGAGCAGTTCTTC. It is translated as CASRPYVGVQGGEQFF.

CDR3 DNA sequence: TGCGCCAGCAGTGGCAGCATGAACACTGAAGCTTTCTTT. Translating gives CASSGSMNTEAFF. V is TRBV10-1 and J is TRBJ1-1; no definite D call. The CDR3 extends over 13 amino acids. Between the trimmed V and J ends, which lost 4 bases and 0 bases, there was a span of 6 bases. Germline CDR1 is WNHNN and CDR2 is SYGVQD (reference sequence).

Worth noting for this clone: This sample also contains other DNA sequences that code for the same CDR3. The chain joins TRBV28 to TRBJ1-5; D uncertain. Trimming cost V 2 bases and J 6 bases, with 5 bases left between them. The V gene's germline CDR1 is MDHEN and CDR2 SYDVKM. The length of the CDR3 is 12 residues. Here the CDR3 DNA reads TGTGCCAGCAGTTTAGATGTTCAGCCCCAGCATTTT. It yields the protein CASSLDVQPQHF.